This T cell receptor (beta chain) derives from a study of blood T cell repertoires in COVID-19. Only in-frame clones appear in the TCRdb table, and some are missing; sequencing was by immunoSEQ multiplex PCR. The sample yields around 200,000 clones, roughly 85% seen once. V lost 4 bases, J lost 4 bases, and 7 bases stayed unmatched. Germline values: CDR1 SGDLS, CDR2 YYNGEE. This CDR3 has 15 residues. Specimen: peripheral blood. The chain has TRBV9 and TRBJ2-2; 7 bases are a match to TRBD2. The clonotype comes from a middle-aged woman with active or convalescent COVID-19. CDR3 in DNA: TGTGCCAGCAGCTCTGGACTAGTAGGCACCGGGGAGCTGTTTTTT. This gives the protein CASSSGLVGTGELFF.